The 3 T cell receptor beta chains below all came from one sample that was sequenced in a study of T cell responses to AZD1222 COVID-19 vaccine. The data were produced by immunoSEQ multiplex PCR, yet TCRdb's version contains in-frame clones alone and is incomplete. The profile covers 75,000 to 100,000 clones, with around 90% appearing a single time and around 10% taken by the ten largest. The sequences come from peripheral blood, collected on day 0 of MenACWY control vaccination. The receptors stem from an adult in good health.

The chain couples TRBV7-9 to TRBJ1-1; D uncertain. Germline V gene sequence: CDR1 SEHNR, CDR2 FQNEAQ (reference sequence). This CDR3 comprises 15 residues. Trimming shortened V by 5 bases and J by 0 bases, and 13 bases separated the two germline ends. CDR3 in amino acids: CASSPSGLVNTEAFF. In nucleotides, the CDR3 is TGTGCCAGCAGCCCGTCGGGATTGGTGAACACTGAAGCTTTCTTT.

The V call is TRBV10-3, the J call TRBJ1-1, with 11 bases aligning to TRBD1. The CDR3 consists of 15 residues. After removal of 6 bases from V and 0 bases from J, the junction contained 3 bases not matched to a gene. Germline CDR1 reads ENHRY; CDR2 reads SYGVKD. The CDR3 sequence: CAIRGQGALNTEAFF. For the CDR3, the DNA is TGTGCCATCAGAGGACAGGGGGCTTTGAACACTGAAGCTTTCTTT.

This chain links TRBV4-3 with TRBJ1-6, with unresolved D. The germline CDR1 and CDR2 sequences are LGHNA and YSLEER. The CDR3 sequence is 13 residues long. Deletions cut 0 bases from V and 6 bases from J, with 3 bases between. This CDR3 is CASSQDANSPLHF. CDR3 nucleotides: TGCGCCAGCAGCCAAGATGCTAATTCACCCCTCCACTTT.